The following is a T cell receptor beta chain sequence with its context. The antigen remains unidentified. The sample comes from a study of OX40 agonist ivuxolimab in advanced cancers. Overall study results and limits: At 0.1 to 3.0 mg/kg, clonal expansion of CD4+ and CD8+ blood T cells had occurred by week 6. Antigen targets of the expanded peripheral T cells went undetermined.

V shed 5 bases, J shed 6 bases, and the junction held 9 bases outside the gene matches. The CDR3 loop spans 14 amino acids. Germline V lookup: CDR1 SNHLY, CDR2 FYNNEI. The method was immunoSEQ multiplex PCR; TCRdb's version includes in-frame clones alone and lacks a portion of them. This table holds 70,000 to 80,000 clones, approximately 84% found once. Samples were taken at baseline and on day 1 of cycles 4 and 7. This rearrangement joins TRBV2 to TRBJ1-1, with 7 bases identical to TRBD1. The sequence derives from an adult with an advanced solid tumor such as melanoma, head and neck, liver or kidney cancer. Sample: CD4+ or CD8+ T cells sorted from blood, taken in a trial of the OX40 agonist ivuxolimab. Written as DNA, the CDR3 is TGTGCCAGCAGTAGGATCAGGGGGAGGGCTGAAGCTTTCTTT. Translating it yields CASSRIRGRAEAFF.